One sample yielded the 10 T cell receptor beta chains listed below, sequenced in a study of post-analysis software for immune sequencing data. Carried by the TCR beta cDNA libraries were unique molecular identifiers. In TCRdb, the PCR reads were re-called with MiXCR into one record per CDR3 protein. Among 650,000 to 850,000 distinct CDR3 sequences listed, 35% to 55% were seen once. Their antigens are not known. General study results and limits: A few TRBV segments, TRBV5-6, TRBV5-1 and TRBV20-1 among them, were found more frequent in patients than controls.

The material sequenced was blood. These receptors originate from a girl aged 10 to 17 with multiple sclerosis.

The chain joins TRBV29-1 to TRBJ2-3, with TRBD2 matching over 12 bases. Germline loops: CDR1 SQVTM, CDR2 ANQGSEA. Germline trimming cut 3 bases from V and 0 bases from J; bases unmatched to any gene: 10. This CDR3 region has 18 residues. CDR3: CSVEGELAGGTSTDTQYF. CDR3 in DNA: TGCAGCGTTGAGGGGGAACTAGCGGGAGGCACTAGCACAGATACGCAGTATTTT.

V usage is TRBV7-2 and J usage is TRBJ2-3; D gene uncertain. The CDR3 has 15 residues. The V end lost 1 base, the J end lost 1 base, and 9 bases lay between the germline ends. Germline V gives CDR1 SGHTA, CDR2 FQGNSA. The CDR3 loop is CASSLGDSRTDTQYF. CDR3 nucleotides: TGTGCCAGCAGCTTAGGAGACTCCCGCACAGATACGCAGTATTTT. Together with reference TRBV7-2 and TRBJ2-3, the CDR3 gives the full variable domain: GAGVSQSPSNKVTEKGKDVELRCDPISGHTALYWYRQSLGQGLEFLIYFQGNSAPDKSGLPSDRFSAERTGGSVSTLTIQRTQQEDSAVYLCASSLGDSRTDTQYFGPGTRLTVL.

The chain combines TRBV6-1 with TRBJ2-5, with TRBD2 matching 12 bases. The germline V gene encodes CDR1 MNHNS and CDR2 SASEGT. The CDR3 loop spans 16 amino acids. J lost 5 bases, V lost 3 bases, and 7 bases had no gene match. CDR3 sequence reads: CASSDPRLAGVETQYF. CDR3 nucleotide sequence: TGTGCCAGCAGTGACCCCCGACTAGCGGGAGTGGAGACCCAGTACTTC.

Only a few counts were recorded for this clonotype. This chain connects TRBV18 to TRBJ2-6; the D gene is possibly TRBD1 (5 bases). CDR3 length: 18 residues. Between the trimmed V and J ends, which lost 2 bases and 0 bases, there was a span of 14 bases. CDR1 is KGHSH, CDR2 LQKENI, per germline. For the CDR3, the DNA is TGTGCCAGCTCACCAATAGGACAATCAATCTCTGGGGCCAACGTCCTGACTTTC. Protein product: CASSPIGQSISGANVLTF.

This clonotype was detected a few times. The rearrangement uses TRBV29-1 and TRBJ1-2; 10 positions match TRBD1. This CDR3 spans 13 amino acids. Trimming at V came to 5 bases and at J to 13 bases, leaving 13 bases not matched to a gene. The germline CDR1 and CDR2 sequences are SQVTM and ANQGSEA. The CDR3 DNA is TGCAGCGTTAAAAACCGGGACAGGGGTTATTGCACCTTC. Translated: CSVKNRDRGYCTF.

The chain is built from TRBV4-3 and TRBJ1-5; TRBD1 is a possible D gene (5 bases). The V end was cut by 0 bases, the J end by 5 bases, with 11 bases between. Looked up from germline, CDR1 is LGHNA and CDR2 is YSLEER. The CDR3 runs 15 residues. CDR3 in amino acids: CASSQDAAGYQPQHF. CDR3 nucleotides: TGCGCCAGCAGCCAAGATGCAGCAGGGTATCAGCCCCAGCATTTT.

The V gene is TRBV6-5, the J gene TRBJ2-6; D is unresolved. This CDR3 contains 15 residues. Germline CDR1 reads MNHEY; CDR2 reads SVGAGI. The ends were cut back, 0 bases at V and 3 bases at J, with 6 bases in the middle. CDR3 amino acids: CASSYSNFGANVLTF. The DNA of the CDR3 is TGTGCCAGCAGTTACTCGAATTTTGGGGCCAACGTCCTGACTTTC.

There are a few counts of this clonotype. This chain links TRBV5-1 with TRBJ2-1; D not certain. The CDR3 consists of 15 residues. V was pared by 2 bases and J by 4 bases, with 13 bases between. Germline-derived CDR1 and CDR2 are SGHRS and YFSETQ. The CDR3 is CASSFTLDGYNEQFF. The CDR3 DNA sequence: TGCGCCAGCAGCTTTACCCTGGACGGATACAATGAGCAGTTCTTC.

This clonotype was observed a handful of times. The gene calls are TRBV7-2 and TRBJ1-2; D uncertain. Between the trimmed V and J ends, which lost 2 bases and 4 bases, there was a span of 11 bases. The germline gives CDR1 SGHTA, CDR2 FQGNSA. This CDR3 has 14 amino acids. The DNA for the CDR3 is TGTGCCAGCAGCTTAAGGCAGAGCTCCTATGGCTACACCTTC. Residues: CASSLRQSSYGYTF.

The chain carries TRBV28 and TRBJ1-2; 7 bases are a match to TRBD1. This CDR3 has 14 residues. With V trimmed by 5 bases and J by 3 bases, 6 bases remained unmatched. Per germline, CDR1 MDHEN and CDR2 SYDVKM. The CDR3 loop is CASSELTGDYGYTF. The DNA of the CDR3 is TGTGCCAGCAGTGAATTAACAGGGGACTATGGCTACACCTTC.